The 28 T cell receptor beta chains in this list originate from one sample, sequenced in a study of T cells in Graves' hyperthyroidism and ophthalmopathy (dated 2019 in TCRdb). The library was generated by multiplex PCR. The sample was run on an Illumina HiSeq 2000. TCR beta CDR3 regions were amplified from RNA transcripts. The first round of RT-PCR for the TCR CDR3 was performed with the HTBI primer set and the Qiagen OneStep RT-PCR kit. Clones were called with MiXCR by TCRdb after fastp trimmed the public reads at Q25, and only in-frame beta chains were retained. Identical CDR3 proteins give one entry, which carries the most common genes and DNA. The sample table holds around 500,000 distinct CDR3 sequences, of which about 16% were seen once. The ten most abundant clones make up about 29% of the sample. Sequences were obtained from blood. All receptors derive from a woman aged 25 to 39 with Graves' ophthalmopathy.

The gene calls are TRBV27 and TRBJ2-5, with TRBD2 as a possible D gene (5 bases). The CDR3 spans 15 residues. The V gene's germline CDR1 is MNHEY and CDR2 SMNVEV (reference sequence). Trimming cost V 3 bases and J 2 bases, with 13 bases left between them. CDR3 sequence reads: CASSFIPPGQETQYF. In DNA form, the CDR3 reads TGTGCCAGCAGTTTCATCCCCCCGGGACAAGAGACCCAGTACTTC.

This clonotype was counted at least ten times. The rearrangement links TRBV28 to TRBJ1-1; D unclear. The CDR3 spans 15 residues. Trimming cost V 7 bases and J 0 bases, with 15 bases left between them. The germline CDR1 and CDR2 sequences are MDHEN and SYDVKM. CDR3 residues: CASITSTAMNTEAFF. For the CDR3, the DNA is TGTGCCAGCATCACCTCTACAGCAATGAACACTGAAGCTTTCTTT.

This clonotype occurred many times. The V gene is TRBV28, the J gene TRBJ2-7, with D possibly TRBD1 on 6 matching bases. The V gene's germline CDR1 is MDHEN and CDR2 SYDVKM. There are 13 residues in the CDR3. V gave up 6 bases and J gave up 6 bases, with 15 bases separating them. The CDR3 reads CASRFESGAEQYF. The CDR3 coding sequence is TGTGCCAGCAGATTCGAATCAGGGGCCGAGCAGTACTTC.

For this clonotype: A much larger clone lies a single base off, so this may be a read error. The chain links TRBV6-1 to TRBJ1-1; the D gene is possibly TRBD1 (5 bases). The germline V gene has CDR1 MNHNS and CDR2 SASEGT. Trimming removed 6 bases from V and 0 bases from J, with 8 bases in between. The CDR3 has 13 amino acids. For the CDR3, the DNA is TGTGCCAGCAGGGGGGGGATGAACACTGAAGCTTTCTTT. Translated, it gives CASRGGMNTEAFF.

This clonotype was observed at least ten times. The chain couples TRBV27 to TRBJ1-1; D gene uncertain. V lost 6 bases, J lost 0 bases, and 8 bases lay in between. Looked up from germline, CDR1 is MNHEY and CDR2 is SMNVEV (reference sequence). CDR3 length: 13 amino acids. The DNA for the CDR3 is TGTGCCAGCAGCTTAGGCCTGAACACTGAAGCTTTCTTT. Protein sequence: CASSLGLNTEAFF.

V usage is TRBV20-1 and J usage is TRBJ2-5; TRBD1 matches 9 bases. Per the germline V gene, CDR1 is DFQATT and CDR2 is SNEGSKA (reference sequence). Trimming removed 2 bases from V and 5 bases from J; junction bases left unmatched: 6. The CDR3 runs 14 residues. The CDR3 is CSARRDRVGETQYF. The CDR3 DNA is TGCAGTGCTAGAAGGGACAGGGTCGGGGAGACCCAGTACTTC.

The sample holds a few counts of this clonotype. The chain employs TRBV20-1 and TRBJ1-1, with 7 bases aligning to TRBD1. Germline CDR1 DFQATT, CDR2 SNEGSKA (reference sequence). After removal of 2 bases from V and 0 bases from J, the junction contained 6 bases not matched to a gene. The CDR3 runs 15 residues. The CDR3 DNA reads as TGCAGTGCTAGATCCGGGACAGTGATGAACACTGAAGCTTTCTTT. Translating gives CSARSGTVMNTEAFF.

This clonotype was detected only once. This sequence joins TRBV28 and TRBJ2-4; weak D call: TRBD2 (6 bases). The germline V gene encodes CDR1 MDHEN and CDR2 SYDVKM. Trimming removed 6 bases from V and 5 bases from J, with 11 bases in between. CDR3 length: 13 residues. The CDR3 protein is CASSPWGENIQYF. CDR3 sequence (DNA): TGTGCCAGCAGCCCATGGGGGGAAAACATTCAGTACTTC.

The chain uses TRBV19 and TRBJ2-7, with a tentative D call TRBD1 (6 bases). In germline, CDR1 is LNHDA, CDR2 SQIVND (reference sequence). Trimming shortened V by 3 bases and J by 3 bases, and 12 bases separated the two germline ends. This CDR3 spans 14 amino acids. CDR3 DNA: TGTGCCAGTAGTATGGGGGCAGGGATCTACGAGCAGTACTTC. It encodes CASSMGAGIYEQYF. Full variable domain (outside the CDR3, taken from reference TRBV19 and TRBJ2-7): DGGITQSPKYLFRKEGQNVTLSCEQNLNHDAMYWYRQDPGQGLRLIYYSQIVNDFQKGDIAEGYSVSREKKESFPLTVTSAQKNPTAFYLCASSMGAGIYEQYFGPGTRLTVT.

This clonotype was seen many times. The genes are TRBV18 and TRBJ1-2; maybe TRBD1 (6 bases). Germline loops: CDR1 KGHSH, CDR2 LQKENI. V was cut by 3 bases and J by 1 base, with 12 bases left in between. The CDR3 spans 15 residues. In DNA, the CDR3 is TGTGCCAGCTCACCGAGGACAGTTCATAACTATGGCTACACCTTC. Protein: CASSPRTVHNYGYTF.

This clonotype was counted ten times or more. V gene TRBV5-1 combines with J gene TRBJ1-1; no clear D. Between the trimmed V and J ends, which lost 2 bases and 1 base, there was a span of 12 bases. The germline gives CDR1 SGHRS, CDR2 YFSETQ. CDR3 length equals 15 residues. Written as DNA, the CDR3 is TGCGCCAGCAGCTTCTTCGGCAGTCAGAACACTGAAGCTTTCTTT. Residues: CASSFFGSQNTEAFF.

This clonotype has ten or more counts. The chain combines TRBV3-1 with TRBJ2-1; 7 bases align to TRBD1. The germline V gene has CDR1 LGHDT and CDR2 YNNKEL (reference sequence). The CDR3 length is 14 residues. V trimming: 8 bases; J trimming: 3 bases; junction bases outside the gene matches: 7. CDR3 sequence: CASANRGFYNEQFF. CDR3 coding DNA: TGTGCCAGCGCGAACAGGGGATTCTACAATGAGCAGTTCTTC.

This clonotype was seen at least ten times. The genes are TRBV6-2 or TRBV6-3 and TRBJ2-3; TRBD1 might be the D (5 bases). The germline V and J ends were trimmed by 2 bases and 6 bases, with 12 bases remaining between them. This CDR3 has 14 amino acids. CDR1 and CDR2 from the germline V gene are MNHEY and SVGEGT. DNA of the CDR3: TGTGCCAGCAGTTACACAGGACCGTCTGATACGCAGTATTTT. This translates into CASSYTGPSDTQYF.

This clonotype occurred a few times. V is TRBV20-1 and J is TRBJ1-1, with TRBD1 as a possible D gene (5 bases). V gave up 0 bases and J gave up 8 bases, with 19 bases separating them. Germline CDR1 reads DFQATT; CDR2 reads SNEGSKA (reference sequence). The CDR3 totals 15 residues. The CDR3 loop is CSARDYGQVTEEAFF. The CDR3 DNA reads TGCAGTGCTAGAGATTACGGGCAGGTGACAGAGGAAGCTTTCTTT.

This clonotype came up many times. The chain joins TRBV5-1 to TRBJ2-5; D unresolved. The CDR3 is 13 amino acids. The V end lost 1 base, the J end lost 0 bases, and 4 bases lay between the germline ends. Per the germline V gene, CDR1 is SGHRS and CDR2 is YFSETQ. CDR3 sequence (DNA): TGCGCCAGCAGCTTGCCAGACCAAGAGACCCAGTACTTC. This gives the protein CASSLPDQETQYF.

The chain joins TRBV29-1 to TRBJ2-3, with 11 nucleotides matching TRBD2. This CDR3 has 14 amino acids. CDR1 and CDR2 (germline): SQVTM, ANQGSEA. Trimming at V came to 4 bases and at J to 7 bases, leaving 7 bases not matched to a gene. The CDR3 DNA reads TGCAGCGTTGGAGTTGGGACTAGCGGAAATACGCAGTATTTT. This sequence encodes CSVGVGTSGNTQYF.

The genes are TRBV5-1 and TRBJ2-1, with D unresolved. V dropped 1 base and J dropped 10 bases, with 18 bases sitting between them. CDR3 length: 15 amino acids. Per the germline V gene, CDR1 is SGHRS and CDR2 is YFSETQ. The CDR3 sequence: CASSLNPGRGSEQFF. In DNA form, the CDR3 reads TGCGCCAGCAGCTTGAACCCGGGCCGAGGATCCGAGCAGTTCTTC.

The genes are TRBV6-1 and TRBJ2-1; D is possibly TRBD2 (6 bases). V lost 11 bases to trimming and J lost 2 bases, with 22 bases between them. Germline V gene sequence: CDR1 MNHNS, CDR2 SASEGT. This CDR3 comprises 16 residues. CDR3: CAAISRRGGTYNEQFF. The DNA for the CDR3 is TGTGCCGCAATCTCCCGGAGGGGAGGAACCTACAATGAGCAGTTCTTC.

The table lists this clonotype with a few counts. CDR3 amino acids: CSGGDGLNYGYTF. Written as DNA, the CDR3 is TGCAGCGGTGGGGACGGACTAAACTATGGCTACACCTTC. The chain couples TRBV29-1 to TRBJ1-2; a possible D gene is TRBD1 (5 bases). The germline V gene encodes CDR1 SQVTM and CDR2 ANQGSEA. Between the trimmed V and J ends, which lost 7 bases and 2 bases, there was a span of 14 bases. The CDR3 runs to 13 residues.

This clonotype was picked up a small number of times. This rearrangement joins TRBV27 to TRBJ2-7; unclear D gene. The germline gives CDR1 MNHEY, CDR2 SMNVEV (reference sequence). CDR3 length: 14 residues. Trimming removed 0 bases from V and 2 bases from J, with 8 bases in between. The CDR3 here is CASSLSQSPYEQYF. The CDR3 DNA is TGTGCCAGCAGTTTATCACAGAGCCCCTACGAGCAGTACTTC.

To note about this clonotype: It may be a read error: a sequence one base away is much more abundant. V usage is TRBV11-3 and J usage is TRBJ2-1; 9 bases are a match to TRBD2. CDR1 and CDR2 from the germline V gene are SGHNT and YENEEA. The CDR3 extends over 13 amino acids. The CDR3 region has the DNA TGTGCCAGCAGCAGGAGCGGGAGGAATGAGCAGTCCTTC. Amino acids: CASSRSGRNEQSF.

This clonotype has at least ten counts. The chain recombines TRBV30 with TRBJ1-3; D uncertain. CDR3 length equals 15 residues. The V and J ends lost 5 bases and 0 bases respectively, with 14 bases between them. Germline V gives CDR1 GTSNPN, CDR2 SVGIG (reference sequence). The CDR3 bases are TGTGCCTGGTCTCAACTTCCGAGCTCTGGAAACACCATATATTTT. This sequence encodes CAWSQLPSSGNTIYF.

This clonotype has a count of ten or more. The chain combines TRBV12-3 or TRBV12-4 with TRBJ2-5, with TRBD2 matching over 8 bases. The J segment lost 4 bases and the V segment lost 4 bases, leaving 17 bases of the junction unmatched. The CDR3 is 18 residues long. The CDR3 is CASSSFPGERETGETQYF. The CDR3 DNA reads TGTGCCAGCAGTTCATTCCCGGGGGAGCGGGAGACGGGAGAGACCCAGTACTTC.

This chain uses TRBV24-1 with TRBJ2-1; 7 bases align to TRBD1. Germline CDR1 is KGHDR and CDR2 is SFDVKD. The CDR3 runs to 15 residues. J lost 7 bases, V lost 2 bases, and 7 bases had no gene match. The CDR3 sequence: CATSDSRQGTNEQFF. The CDR3 nucleotides read TGTGCCACCAGTGATTCGAGACAGGGAACGAATGAGCAGTTCTTC.

This clonotype was detected only a few times. This rearrangement joins TRBV28 to TRBJ1-2, with D perhaps TRBD1 (5 bases). The germline gives CDR1 MDHEN, CDR2 SYDVKM. Trimming removed 1 base from V and 7 bases from J, with 16 bases in between. The CDR3 is 15 amino acids. CDR3 coding DNA: TGTGCCAGCAGTTTATTGCTCCGGGACTTACTTGGCTACACCTTC. Protein product: CASSLLLRDLLGYTF.

This clonotype came up many times. The chain joins TRBV3-1 to TRBJ1-1; no clear D. V was pared by 5 bases and J by 6 bases, with 13 bases between. The germline gives CDR1 LGHDT, CDR2 YNNKEL (reference sequence). The CDR3 is 13 residues long. In nucleotides, the CDR3 is TGTGCCAGCAGCTCCAATTTGGGGTCTGAAGCTTTCTTT. The encoded protein is CASSSNLGSEAFF.

This clonotype has only a few counts. This may stem from a read error, because a much larger clone lies one nucleotide away. The chain joins TRBV28 to TRBJ2-5; 9 bases are shared with TRBD1. The germline V gene encodes CDR1 MDHEN and CDR2 SYDVKM. The V and J ends lost 5 bases and 5 bases, in that order; junction bases with no gene match: 12. This CDR3 comprises 16 residues. The DNA of the CDR3 is TGTGCCAGCAGTCCCTGCGTGGGACAGGGTGTGGAGACCCAGTACTTC. This gives the protein CASSPCVGQGVETQYF. The full variable domain, rest sourced from reference TRBV28 and TRBJ2-5, is DVKVTQSSRYLVKRTGEKVFLECVQDMDHENMFWYRQDPGLGLRLIYFSYDVKMKEKGDIPEGYSVSREKKERFSLILESASTNQTSMYLCASSPCVGQGVETQYFGPGTRLLVL.

This clonotype showed up many times. The genes are TRBV6-5 and TRBJ1-6, with D tentatively TRBD1 (6 bases). Per the germline V gene, CDR1 is MNHEY and CDR2 is SVGAGI. Trimming cost V 2 bases and J 12 bases, with 23 bases left between them. This CDR3 contains 17 residues. CDR3 DNA: TGTGCCAGCAGTTACGTCGGACAGCCGTCGTGGGGGGGACCCCTCCACTTT. Its translation: CASSYVGQPSWGGPLHF.